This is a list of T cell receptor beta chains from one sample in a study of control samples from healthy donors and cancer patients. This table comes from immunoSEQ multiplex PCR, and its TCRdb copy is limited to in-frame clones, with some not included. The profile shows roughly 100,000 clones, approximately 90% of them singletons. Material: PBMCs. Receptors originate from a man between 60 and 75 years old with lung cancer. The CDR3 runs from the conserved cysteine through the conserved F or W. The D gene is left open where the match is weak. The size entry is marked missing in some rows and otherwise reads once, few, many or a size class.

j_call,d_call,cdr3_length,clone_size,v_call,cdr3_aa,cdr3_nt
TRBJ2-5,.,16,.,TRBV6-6,CASSLTGSPYQETQYF,TGTGCCAGCAGCTTAACAGGGAGCCCCTACCAAGAGACCCAGTACTTC
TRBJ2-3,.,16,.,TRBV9,CASSGFRGLDTDTQYF,TGTGCCAGCAGCGGGTTCAGGGGACTTGACACAGATACGCAGTATTTT
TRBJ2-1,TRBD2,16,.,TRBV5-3,CARSPSAGGEYNEQFF,TGTGCCAGAAGCCCCTCGGCGGGGGGAGAGTACAATGAGCAGTTCTTC
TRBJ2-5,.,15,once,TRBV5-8,CASSFGTRGQETQYF,TGTGCCAGCAGCTTCGGGACAAGAGGACAAGAGACCCAGTACTTC
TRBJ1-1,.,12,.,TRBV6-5,CASSYQGREAFF,TGTGCCAGCAGTTACCAGGGACGGGAAGCTTTCTTT
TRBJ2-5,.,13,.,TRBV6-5,CASSLYESETQYF,TGTGCCAGCAGTCTATACGAGTCAGAGACCCAGTACTTC
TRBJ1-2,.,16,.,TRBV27,CASSPLQWTAGYGYTF,TGTGCCAGCAGTCCGCTCCAATGGACAGCGGGCTATGGCTACACCTTC
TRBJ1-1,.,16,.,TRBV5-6,CASSLQRTWGKTEAFF,TGTGCCAGCAGCTTGCAAAGGACTTGGGGGAAAACTGAAGCTTTCTTT
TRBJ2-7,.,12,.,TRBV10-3,CAISQGGGEQYF,TGTGCCATCAGCCAGGGTGGGGGCGAGCAGTACTTC
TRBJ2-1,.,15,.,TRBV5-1,CASSFFQGNNNEQFF,TGCGCCAGCAGCTTCTTCCAGGGGAATAACAATGAGCAGTTCTTC
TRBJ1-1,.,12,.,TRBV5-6,CASSRKNTEAFF,TGTGCCAGCAGCCGCAAAAACACTGAAGCTTTCTTT
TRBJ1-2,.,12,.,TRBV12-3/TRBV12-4,CASKLLNYGYTF,TGTGCCAGCAAATTGCTTAACTATGGCTACACCTTC
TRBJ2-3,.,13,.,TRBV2,CARRLPPTDTQYF,TGTGCCAGGAGGCTTCCCCCCACAGATACGCAGTATTTT
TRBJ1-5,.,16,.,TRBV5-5,CASSHRPIHFREPQHF,TGTGCCAGCAGCCACCGCCCCATCCACTTCCGGGAGCCCCAGCATTTT
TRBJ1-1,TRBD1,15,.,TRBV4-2,CASSQVGTGKTEAFF,TGTGCCAGCAGCCAAGTGGGGACAGGGAAGACTGAAGCTTTCTTT